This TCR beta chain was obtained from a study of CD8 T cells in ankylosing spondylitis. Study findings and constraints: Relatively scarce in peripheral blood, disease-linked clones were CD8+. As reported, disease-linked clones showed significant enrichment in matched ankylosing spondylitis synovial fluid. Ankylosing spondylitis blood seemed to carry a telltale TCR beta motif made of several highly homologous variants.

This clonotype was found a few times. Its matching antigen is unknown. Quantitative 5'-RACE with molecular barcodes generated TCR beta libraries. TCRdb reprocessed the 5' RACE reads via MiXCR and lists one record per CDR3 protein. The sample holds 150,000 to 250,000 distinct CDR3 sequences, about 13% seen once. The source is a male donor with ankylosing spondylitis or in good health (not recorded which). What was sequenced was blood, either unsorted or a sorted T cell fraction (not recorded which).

DNA for the CDR3: TGTGCCAGCAGCCCTGGACTAGCGGAGCTATACGAGCAGTACTTC. Translation: CASSPGLAELYEQYF. V usage is TRBV5-4 and J usage is TRBJ2-7; 10 bases agree with TRBD2. The CDR3 has 15 amino acids. Germline V gene sequence: CDR1 SGHNT, CDR2 YYREEE (reference sequence). The ends lost 4 bases at V and 4 bases at J; junction bases unmatched: 8. Drawing the rest from reference TRBV5-4 and TRBJ2-7, the complete variable domain is ETGVTQSPTHLIKTRGQQVTLRCSSQSGHNTVSWYQQALGQGPQFIFQYYREEENGRGNFPPRFSGLQFPNYSSELNVNALELDDSALYLCASSPGLAELYEQYFGPGTRLTVT.